A single sample is the source of the 27 T cell receptor beta chains below, sequenced in a study of vaccination and CD4 T cells after COVID-19. Cultured CD4+ T cell DNA was sequenced using the Oncomine TCR Beta short-read assay. TCRdb redid the calling of the PCR reads with MiXCR, one entry per CDR3 protein. The repertoire has about 18,000 distinct CDR3 sequences, roughly 56% of them found once; the top ten carry more than 4.5%. The treatment: approximately 9-day PBMC culture with coronavirus spike peptide pools or control peptides (ViraFEST assay). These receptors have no identified antigens. Sequenced here: CD4+ T cells from blood, cultured in vitro, sampled after SARS-CoV-2 vaccination. These receptors all come from a human donor who had recovered from COVID-19.

This clonotype was detected only once. The J gene is TRBJ1-1, the V gene TRBV6-5; the D gene is possibly TRBD1 (5 bases). V shed 2 bases and J shed 6 bases, with 16 bases lying between them. Per the germline V gene, CDR1 is MNHEY and CDR2 is SVGAGI. CDR3 length equals 15 residues. CDR3 amino acids: CASSYQQGRAPEAFF. CDR3 DNA: TGTGCCAGCAGTTACCAGCAGGGAAGGGCCCCTGAAGCTTTCTTT.

This clonotype was detected only a few times. The chain couples TRBV20-1 to TRBJ1-2, with 9 bases lining up with TRBD1. V lost 2 bases and J lost 5; bases outside the gene matches: 15. CDR1 DFQATT and CDR2 SNEGSKA come from the germline V gene (reference sequence). The CDR3 has 17 amino acids. CDR3 nucleotides: TGCAGTGCTAGACGGATAGACCGGGACAGGGTATTTTATGGCTACACCTTC. It yields the protein CSARRIDRDRVFYGYTF.

In this sample, this clonotype turned up a few times. The gene calls are TRBV27 and TRBJ1-6, with 9 positions matching TRBD1. CDR1 and CDR2 from the germline V gene are MNHEY and SMNVEV (reference sequence). The J segment lost 3 bases and the V segment lost 5 bases, leaving 5 bases of the junction unmatched. This CDR3 region has 16 residues. The CDR3: CASSLGTGSYNSPLHF. Here the CDR3 DNA reads TGTGCCAGCAGTCTCGGGACAGGGAGCTATAATTCACCCCTCCACTTT.

This clonotype showed up just once. The chain uses TRBV20-1 and TRBJ2-7; no reliable D call. Germline CDR1 reads DFQATT; CDR2 reads SNEGSKA (reference sequence). V was trimmed by 6 bases and J by 5 bases, leaving 11 bases between them. The CDR3 is 11 amino acids. The CDR3 sequence: CSAPTWDEQYF. CDR3 bases: TGCAGTGCCCCGACGTGGGACGAGCAGTACTTC.

The sample holds a few counts of this clonotype. The chain recombines TRBV7-7 with TRBJ1-1, with D unresolved. This CDR3 has 13 residues. V shed 0 bases and J shed 3 bases, with 5 bases lying between them. CDR1 and CDR2 (germline): SSHAT, FNYEAQ (reference sequence). The CDR3 sequence: CASSLATDTEAFF. CDR3 DNA sequence: TGTGCCAGCAGCTTAGCGACGGACACTGAAGCTTTCTTT. The whole variable domain, remainder taken from reference TRBV7-7 and TRBJ1-1, is GAGVSQSPRYKVTKRGQDVTLRCDPISSHATLYWYQQALGQGPEFLTYFNYEAQPDKSGLPSDRFSAERPEGSISTLTIQRTEQRDSAMYRCASSLATDTEAFFGQGTRLTVV.

V is TRBV5-1 and J is TRBJ1-3; the D is unclear. Germline V lookup: CDR1 SGHRS, CDR2 YFSETQ. The CDR3 contains 15 residues. V was shortened by 4 bases and J by 0 bases, with 11 bases between the two germline ends. This CDR3 reads CASSRLASSGNTIYF. In nucleotides, the CDR3 is TGCGCCAGCAGCCGTCTCGCGAGCTCTGGAAACACCATATATTTT.

This clonotype was counted once. The rearrangement links TRBV20-1 to TRBJ1-1; TRBD1 matches at 7 bases. The CDR3 contains 13 residues. The V gene's germline CDR1 is DFQATT and CDR2 SNEGSKA (reference sequence). V lost 5 bases to trimming and J lost 1 base; unmatched junction nucleotides: 4. CDR3 DNA sequence: TGCAGTGCTCGGGGACAGTCGAACACTGAAGCTTTCTTT. This translates into CSARGQSNTEAFF.

This clonotype was seen just once. This sequence joins TRBV6-2 or TRBV6-3 and TRBJ1-2; a possible D gene is TRBD1 (6 bases). V lost 4 bases, J lost 4 bases, and 13 bases lay in between. CDR1 is MNHEY and CDR2 is SVGEGT in the germline V gene. The CDR3 has 14 amino acids. The CDR3 DNA reads TGTGCCAGCAGTTGGGACAAAATTTCCTATGGCTACACCTTC. Translated: CASSWDKISYGYTF.

This CDR3 reads CASSRGGEGEKLFF. The CDR3 coding sequence is TGTGCCAGTAGCCGAGGGGGCGAAGGTGAAAAACTGTTTTTT. J is TRBJ1-4 and V is TRBV19, with 7 bases that match TRBD1. The CDR3 has 14 amino acids. V was pared by 6 bases and J by 7 bases, with 8 bases of the junction left unmatched. CDR1 and CDR2 (germline): LNHDA, SQIVND (reference sequence).

This rearrangement joins TRBV6-2 or TRBV6-3 to TRBJ2-5; 8 bases align to TRBD2. This CDR3 comprises 15 residues. The V segment lost 2 bases and the J segment 5 bases; nucleotides outside the gene matches: 7. Germline assignment: CDR1 MNHEY and CDR2 SVGEGT. The CDR3 region has the DNA TGTGCCAGCAGTTACGGACTAGCTGAGCAGGAGACCCAGTACTTC. It encodes CASSYGLAEQETQYF.

The chain uses TRBV4-2 and TRBJ1-2, with D possibly being TRBD1 (5 bases). The CDR3 contains 15 residues. Germline CDR1 and CDR2: LGHNA and YNFKEQ. Deletions cut 4 bases from V and 10 bases from J, with 22 bases between. This chain's CDR3 is CASSLEGSGTYSYTF. The CDR3 nucleotides read TGTGCCAGCAGCCTAGAGGGGAGCGGGACTTATTCCTACACCTTC.

The gene calls are TRBV2 and TRBJ2-7; no clear D gene. This CDR3 comprises 14 residues. The V end lost 3 bases, the J end lost 0 bases, and 9 bases lay between the germline ends. Germline V gene lookup returns CDR1 SNHLY and CDR2 FYNNEI. As DNA, the CDR3 is TGTGCCAGCAGTGACAAGGCCTACTCCTACGAGCAGTACTTC. Encoded protein: CASSDKAYSYEQYF.

The chain joins TRBV14 to TRBJ1-1; no clear D. Trimming stripped 1 base from V and 3 bases from J, with 6 bases between. The CDR3 covers 13 residues. Germline CDR1 SGHDN, CDR2 FVKESK. CDR3: CASSQAPHTEAFF. The CDR3 region has the DNA TGTGCCAGCAGCCAAGCACCCCACACTGAAGCTTTCTTT. The full variable domain, its missing parts supplied by reference TRBV14 and TRBJ1-1, is EAGVTQFPSHSVIEKGQTVTLRCDPISGHDNLYWYRRVMGKEIKFLLHFVKESKQDESGMPNNRFLAERTGGTYSTLKVQPAELEDSGVYFCASSQAPHTEAFFGQGTRLTVV.

The chain has TRBV27 and TRBJ2-7; the match to TRBD2 covers 7 bases. Trimming at V came to 5 bases and at J to 3 bases, leaving 7 bases not matched to a gene. The CDR3 has 14 residues. Looked up from germline, CDR1 is MNHEY and CDR2 is SMNVEV (reference sequence). CDR3 bases: TGTGCCAGCAGTGAGACTAGCCGCAACTACGAGCAGTACTTC. This codes for CASSETSRNYEQYF.

V usage is TRBV2 and J usage is TRBJ2-1; 9 bases fit TRBD1. The CDR3 is 13 amino acids. Germline-derived CDR1 and CDR2 are SNHLY and FYNNEI. J gave up 9 bases and V 4 bases, and 4 bases lay outside the gene matches. CDR3 sequence: CASSAGTGLEQFF. The CDR3 DNA reads TGTGCCAGCAGTGCAGGGACAGGGCTTGAGCAGTTCTTC.

The rearrangement joins TRBV7-9 to TRBJ2-5; the match to TRBD1 covers 11 bases. Germline V gives CDR1 SEHNR, CDR2 FQNEAQ (reference sequence). The CDR3 sequence is 15 residues long. With 3 bases clipped from V and 3 bases from J, the junction kept 3 bases outside the gene matches. Here the CDR3 DNA reads TGTGCCAGCAGCTTGGGGACAGGGGGAGAAGAGACCCAGTACTTC. Amino acid sequence: CASSLGTGGEETQYF.

Note on this clonotype: At one of its ends the junction is not consistent with the germline gene, which may arise from a read error. The chain combines TRBV5-1 with TRBJ2-5; D is possibly TRBD1 (6 bases). Germline assignment: CDR1 SGHRS and CDR2 YFSETQ. This CDR3 is 14 amino acids long. CDR3 sequence (DNA): TGCGCCAGCGGCTTAATGACAGGACAAGAGACCCAGTACTTC. Residues: CASGLMTGQETQYF.

This clonotype was detected only a few times. The rearrangement joins TRBV28 to TRBJ1-6, with 8 bases aligning to TRBD1. V gave up 6 bases and J gave up 4 bases; unmatched junction bases: 5. The CDR3 sequence is 15 residues long. Germline CDR1 is MDHEN and CDR2 is SYDVKM. CDR3 nucleotides: TGTGCCAGCAGCAGGGGGACAGGTTATAATTCACCCCTCCACTTT. Its translation is CASSRGTGYNSPLHF.

This sequence joins TRBV2 and TRBJ1-5; D uncertain. The V gene's germline CDR1 is SNHLY and CDR2 FYNNEI. There are 13 residues in the CDR3. V was trimmed by 4 bases and J by 1 base, leaving 5 bases between them. CDR3 coding DNA: TGTGCCAGCAGTGTCGAGAGCAATCAGCCCCAGCATTTT. Protein sequence: CASSVESNQPQHF.

The chain combines TRBV6-1 with TRBJ1-3; the D is unclear. Trimming stripped 6 bases from V and 2 bases from J, with 8 bases between. This CDR3 spans 13 amino acids. The germline V gene encodes CDR1 MNHNS and CDR2 SASEGT. The CDR3 DNA is TGTGCCAGCAGCCGGCAGGCTGGAAACACCATATATTTT. Protein product: CASSRQAGNTIYF.

The V and J genes are TRBV28 and TRBJ1-5; the match to TRBD1 covers 7 bases. Germline assignment: CDR1 MDHEN and CDR2 SYDVKM. The junction had 6 bases not matched to a gene; V was cut back by 5 bases and J by 5 bases. The CDR3 covers 14 residues. The CDR3 coding sequence is TGTGCCAGCAGTACGGGGACAGTGGATCAGCCCCAGCATTTT. This sequence encodes CASSTGTVDQPQHF.

The chain is built from TRBV20-1 and TRBJ1-3, with 8 bases matching TRBD1. The CDR3 loop spans 13 amino acids. Germline values: CDR1 DFQATT, CDR2 SNEGSKA (reference sequence). The junction had 4 bases not matched to a gene; V was cut back by 6 bases and J by 3 bases. For the CDR3, the DNA is TGCAGTGCAAATACAGGGGGTGGAAACACCATATATTTT. It specifies CSANTGGGNTIYF.

The chain is built from TRBV6-2 or TRBV6-3 and TRBJ2-3; 8 bases are shared with TRBD2. CDR1 is MNHEY, CDR2 SVGEGT, per germline. The V segment lost 6 bases and the J segment 6 bases; nucleotides outside the gene matches: 11. CDR3 length: 15 amino acids. The CDR3 loop is CASRRETGGPDTQYF. CDR3 DNA sequence: TGTGCCAGCAGGCGGGAAACGGGGGGGCCCGATACGCAGTATTTT.

Only a few counts were recorded for this clonotype. J is TRBJ1-2 and V is TRBV20-1, with 11 bases fitting TRBD1. Germline V gene data show CDR1 as DFQATT and CDR2 as SNEGSKA (reference sequence). Germline trimming cut 4 bases from V and 0 bases from J; bases unmatched to any gene: 7. The CDR3 sequence is 16 residues long. The CDR3 loop is CSANAGTGGSNYGYTF. The CDR3 nucleotides are TGCAGTGCTAACGCCGGGACAGGGGGTTCTAACTATGGCTACACCTTC.

The rearrangement links TRBV11-3 to TRBJ2-3; D gene uncertain. V shed 5 bases and J shed 3 bases, with 15 bases lying between them. Germline assignment: CDR1 SGHNT and CDR2 YENEEA. This CDR3 contains 15 residues. The DNA for the CDR3 is TGTGCCAGCAGCGCGACCCGGGCAGCAACAGATACGCAGTATTTT. This sequence encodes CASSATRAATDTQYF.

This clonotype was found a few times. The gene calls are TRBV24-1 and TRBJ1-5; D gene ambiguous. From germline, CDR1 is KGHDR and CDR2 SFDVKD. The CDR3 covers 14 residues. With 4 bases removed from V and 0 bases from J, the gap between germline ends came to 6 bases. The CDR3 here is CATSENNSNQPQHF. The DNA for the CDR3 is TGTGCCACCAGTGAGAACAATAGCAATCAGCCCCAGCATTTT.

The chain combines TRBV20-1 with TRBJ2-3; the match to TRBD2 covers 9 bases. The V segment lost 5 bases and the J segment 0 bases; nucleotides outside the gene matches: 12. This CDR3 is built from 17 residues. From germline, CDR1 is DFQATT and CDR2 SNEGSKA (reference sequence). CDR3 in DNA: TGCAGTGCTGGCCCTAGGGCTAGCGGGGTGAGCACAGATACGCAGTATTTT. Its translation is CSAGPRASGVSTDTQYF.